This T cell receptor beta chain was documented in a study of technical replicates of blood from a few donors (dated by TCRdb to the late 2010s). The method was the immunoSEQ multiplex PCR assay. TCRdb re-hosts the immuneACCESS table, in-frame sequences only. Its copies lack some clones; in the studies checked, an unresolved V gene accounts for under half of them, and the cause for the rest is not known. This sample is represented by some 48,000 clones; around 90% of them were singletons. The ten top clones hold about 3.8% of the sample. Trimmed from V: 6 bases; trimmed from J: 6 bases; junction bases lacking a gene match: 17. Via the germline V gene (reference sequence), CDR1 is MNHEY and CDR2 SMNVEV. Counted from cysteine to phenylalanine, this CDR3 has 17 amino acids. The DNA shown is the 51-base CDR3, in frame from base 1. As to this clone: Its antigen remains unidentified. Base qualities are not at hand, and no much larger clone is one base apart.

Sequencing input: PBMCs. The receptor was isolated from a human donor in good health. Some clones in this sample may be carry-over from other donors' samples. The receptor chain draws on TRBV27 and TRBJ2-1; 7 central bases correspond to TRBD2. The DNA reads TGTGCCAGCAGCCCCCGAAATTTGCGGGGGATCCCCAATGAGCAGTTCTTC. It translates as CASSPRNLRGIPNEQFF.